The 19 T cell receptor beta chains reported below all come from one sample, sequenced in a study of blood T cells in healthy people across ages. The authors ran a second PCR of 7 to 11 cycles using a sample-barcoded 5' primer and a J-beta primer mix. A single record per CDR3 protein comes from TCRdb applying MiXCR to the 5' RACE reads. The sample shows 800,000 to 950,000 distinct CDR3 sequences, 40% to 60% of them seen only once. The sample taken for sequencing was blood. The origin of the receptors is a man under 40 in good health.

This clonotype was picked up many times. The chain is built from TRBV25-1 and TRBJ2-2, with D possibly TRBD2 on 6 matching bases. Germline loops: CDR1 MGHDK, CDR2 SYGVNS. The CDR3 extends over 14 amino acids. The V end lost 5 bases, the J end lost 6 bases, and 13 bases lay between the germline ends. CDR3 sequence: CASSSREDAGELFF. In nucleotides, the CDR3 is TGTGCCAGCAGTAGTAGGGAGGACGCCGGGGAGCTGTTTTTT. The variable domain in full, completed from reference TRBV25-1 and TRBJ2-2, reads EADIYQTPRYLVIGTGKKITLECSQTMGHDKMYWYQQDPGMELHLIHYSYGVNSTEKGDLSSESTVSRIRTEHFPLTLESARPSHTSQYLCASSSREDAGELFFGEGSRLTVL.

This chain uses TRBV5-1 with TRBJ2-5, with D tentatively TRBD2 (5 bases). This CDR3 spans 15 amino acids. V lost 0 bases, J lost 2 bases, and 11 bases lay in between. Germline CDR1 SGHRS, CDR2 YFSETQ. Here the CDR3 DNA reads TGCGCCAGCAGCTTGGAAGGGTGGAGGCAAGAGACCCAGTACTTC. Its translation: CASSLEGWRQETQYF.

This clonotype was seen more than once but under ten times. The CDR3 sequence: CSARDTSGGDQETQYF. The CDR3 nucleotides are TGCAGTGCTAGAGACACTAGCGGGGGGGACCAAGAGACCCAGTACTTC. The V gene is TRBV20-1, the J gene TRBJ2-5; 13 bases fit TRBD2. This CDR3 has 16 residues. Germline trimming cut 0 bases from V and 0 bases from J; bases unmatched to any gene: 1. The germline V gene encodes CDR1 DFQATT and CDR2 SNEGSKA (reference sequence).

The chain combines TRBV2 with TRBJ2-3; D remains unclear. Per germline, CDR1 SNHLY and CDR2 FYNNEI. The CDR3 sequence is 13 residues long. Trimming took off 10 bases at V and 3 bases at J, with 14 bases between the two ends. The CDR3: CAIIPESTDTQYF. The CDR3 bases are TGTGCCATCATCCCGGAATCGACAGATACGCAGTATTTT.

This clonotype occurred a few times. The chain carries TRBV14 and TRBJ2-4; no reliable D call. Germline CDR1 and CDR2: SGHDN and FVKESK. The CDR3 totals 17 residues. The V end was cut by 1 base, the J end by 1 base, with 14 bases between. As DNA, the CDR3 is TGTGCCAGCAGCCAAGGAGGATTGGCGGCGGCCAAAAACATTCAGTACTTC. Its protein product is CASSQGGLAAAKNIQYF.

This clonotype was counted many times. The chain links TRBV29-1 to TRBJ2-1, with TRBD2 matching 13 bases. V lost 6 bases and J lost 9; bases outside the gene matches: 5. The CDR3 has 13 amino acids. Germline V gene sequence: CDR1 SQVTM, CDR2 ANQGSEA. CDR3 sequence (DNA): TGCAGCGTACTAGCGGGGGGGCAGGGTGAGCAGTTCTTC. It yields the protein CSVLAGGQGEQFF.

The chain links TRBV5-1 to TRBJ2-7, with 7 bases identical to TRBD1. This CDR3 is 14 amino acids long. V lost 4 bases to trimming and J lost 3 bases; unmatched junction nucleotides: 7. Looked up from germline, CDR1 is SGHRS and CDR2 is YFSETQ. CDR3 region: CASSPTGSGYEQYF. The CDR3 bases are TGCGCCAGCAGCCCGACAGGGAGCGGCTACGAGCAGTACTTC.

The chain links TRBV29-1 to TRBJ2-7, with D unresolved. Trimming removed 6 bases at V and 4 bases at J, with 16 bases between. Looked up from germline, CDR1 is SQVTM and CDR2 is ANQGSEA. This CDR3 spans 13 amino acids. The CDR3 coding sequence is TGCAGCGTCACTTCCAGCTCCACTTACGAGCAGTACTTC. This sequence encodes CSVTSSSTYEQYF.

This clonotype was detected only a few times. The V call is TRBV10-3, the J call TRBJ1-2; D perhaps matches TRBD1 (5 bases). The germline gives CDR1 ENHRY, CDR2 SYGVKD. The CDR3 is 14 amino acids. Trimming took off 2 bases at V and 9 bases at J, with 16 bases between the two ends. The CDR3 region is CAISERGNAMRYTF. CDR3 nucleotide sequence: TGTGCCATCAGTGAGAGGGGCAATGCGATGCGCTACACCTTC.

The gene calls are TRBV6-2 or TRBV6-3 and TRBJ2-1, with 10 positions matching TRBD2. The V gene's germline CDR1 is MNHEY and CDR2 SVGEGT. The CDR3 has 15 amino acids. Trimming cost V 6 bases and J 6 bases; bases outside gene matches: 8. The CDR3 DNA sequence: TGTGCCAGCAGCCCTCCCGGGACTAGCGTCAATGAGCAGTTCTTC. It translates to CASSPPGTSVNEQFF.

This chain links TRBV6-6 with TRBJ1-5; unclear D gene. Trimming left V 7 bases short and J 2 bases short, with 18 bases between. The CDR3 length is 16 residues. CDR1 MNHNY and CDR2 SVGAGI come from the germline V gene (reference sequence). The CDR3: CASTDKVAKGNQPQHF. DNA of the CDR3: TGTGCCAGCACCGACAAAGTGGCCAAGGGCAATCAGCCCCAGCATTTT.

The chain carries TRBV9 and TRBJ2-7; D tentatively reads TRBD1 or TRBD2 (5 bases each). CDR3 length: 15 amino acids. Germline lookup yields CDR1 SGDLS and CDR2 YYNGEE. V gave up 4 bases and J gave up 0 bases, with 14 bases separating them. The CDR3 spells CASSRGLGNSYEQYF. The CDR3 coding sequence is TGTGCCAGCAGCCGGGGCTTGGGTAACTCCTACGAGCAGTACTTC.

This chain connects TRBV7-6 to TRBJ2-2; unclear D gene. CDR1 and CDR2 (germline): SGHVS, FNYEAQ. The germline V and J ends were trimmed by 8 bases and 3 bases, with 16 bases remaining between them. This CDR3 comprises 15 residues. In DNA form, the CDR3 reads TGTGCCAGCCGGTTGGTGGCAGTCGACACCGGGGAGCTGTTTTTT. Protein sequence: CASRLVAVDTGELFF.

V gene TRBV2 combines with J gene TRBJ1-6, with TRBD1 as a possible D gene (5 bases). CDR1 SNHLY and CDR2 FYNNEI come from the germline V gene. V was trimmed by 11 bases and J by 5 bases, leaving 13 bases between them. The CDR3 is 13 amino acids. In DNA form, the CDR3 reads TGTGCCGGGGGGGTAGAGAATAATTCACCCCTCCACTTT. Amino acid sequence: CAGGVENNSPLHF.

This clonotype has just one count. Since a much larger clone is just one base distant, this may be a read error. The rearrangement links TRBV20-1 to TRBJ1-5; 7 bases agree with TRBD1. This CDR3 is built from 16 residues. Looked up from germline, CDR1 is DFQATT and CDR2 is SNEGSKA (reference sequence). With 3 bases clipped from V and 13 bases from J, the junction kept 21 bases outside the gene matches. The CDR3: CSARTTYGTDIRAQHF. In DNA, the CDR3 is TGCAGTGCTAGGACTACATACGGGACAGACATTAGAGCGCAGCATTTT.

The rearrangement uses TRBV7-3 and TRBJ2-7; weak D call: TRBD2 (6 bases). Germline-derived CDR1 and CDR2 are SGHTA and FQGTGA. Trimming removed 4 bases at V and 5 bases at J, with 18 bases between. CDR3 length equals 15 residues. CDR3 in DNA: TGTGCCAGCAGCTCTAGCGCTCTAGGTTCCCACGAGCAGTACTTC. Amino acids: CASSSSALGSHEQYF.

The CDR3 bases are TGTGCCAGCACCACGACAGGGCGGCAAGAAAAACTGTTTTTT. It translates to CASTTTGRQEKLFF. The genes are TRBV7-9 and TRBJ1-4, with 7 bases that match TRBD1. J lost 8 bases, V lost 7 bases, and 10 bases had no gene match. The length of the CDR3 is 14 residues. CDR1 is SEHNR, CDR2 FQNEAQ, per germline (reference sequence). Drawing the rest from reference TRBV7-9 and TRBJ1-4, the complete variable domain is DTGVSQNPRHKITKRGQNVTFRCDPISEHNRLYWYRQTLGQGPEFLTYFQNEAQLEKSRLLSDRFSAERPKGSFSTLEIQRTEQGDSAMYLCASTTTGRQEKLFFGSGTQLSVL.

The CDR3, as DNA: TGTGCCAGCAGTTTAGCCGCGCGGCCGGGGGAGCTGTTTTTT. This sequence encodes CASSLAARPGELFF. The rearrangement uses TRBV12-3 or TRBV12-4 and TRBJ2-2; D is ambiguous. The V end lost 0 bases, the J end lost 8 bases, and 10 bases lay between the germline ends. This CDR3 spans 14 amino acids.

The chain carries TRBV7-9 and TRBJ2-7, with D perhaps being TRBD1 or TRBD2 (5 bases each). There are 14 residues in the CDR3. V was trimmed by 5 bases and J by 7 bases, leaving 18 bases between them. Germline V gives CDR1 SEHNR, CDR2 FQNEAQ (reference sequence). The CDR3 reads CASSPNRDLGEQYF. The CDR3 region has the DNA TGTGCCAGCAGCCCAAACCGGGACCTTGGGGAGCAGTACTTC.